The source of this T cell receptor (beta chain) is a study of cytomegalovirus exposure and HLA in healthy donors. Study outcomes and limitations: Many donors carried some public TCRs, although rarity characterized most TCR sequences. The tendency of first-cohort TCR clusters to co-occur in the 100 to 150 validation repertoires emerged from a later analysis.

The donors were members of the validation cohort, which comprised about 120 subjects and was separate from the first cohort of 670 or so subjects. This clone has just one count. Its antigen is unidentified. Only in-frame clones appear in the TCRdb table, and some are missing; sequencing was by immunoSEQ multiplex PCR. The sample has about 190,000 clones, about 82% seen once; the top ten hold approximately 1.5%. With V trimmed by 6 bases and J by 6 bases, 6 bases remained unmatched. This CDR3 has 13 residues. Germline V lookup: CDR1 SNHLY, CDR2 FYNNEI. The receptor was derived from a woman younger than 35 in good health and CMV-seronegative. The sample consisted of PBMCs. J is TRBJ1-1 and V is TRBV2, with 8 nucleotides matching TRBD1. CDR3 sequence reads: CASSPTGAPEAFF. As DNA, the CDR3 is TGTGCCAGCAGCCCGACAGGGGCCCCTGAAGCTTTCTTT.